This TCR beta chain was recorded in a study of cytomegalovirus exposure and HLA in healthy donors. Whole-study findings and limits: About 150 TCR beta chains were listed as cytomegalovirus-associated.

CDR1 is KGHSH, CDR2 LQKENI, per germline. The CDR3 covers 13 residues. With respect to this clone: Its target is not known.

PCR employed 60 Vbeta and 13 Jbeta primers. Here immunoSEQ multiplex PCR was the method, and the copy in TCRdb shows in-frame clones only, minus some. Its clone listing holds tens of thousands of clones. The chain carries TRBV18 and TRBJ2-5; 7 nucleotides agree with TRBD1. The assigned J gene may be wrong: the sequence end matches TRBJ2-7 better. The clonotype was recovered from a woman aged 45-59 years in good health and CMV-seropositive. Specimen: PBMCs. CDR3 in amino acids: CASSGQQSYEQYF. In DNA form, the CDR3 reads TGTGCCAGCTCGGGACAGCAGTCCTACGAGCAGTACTTC.